One sample yielded the 4 T cell receptor beta chains listed below, sequenced in a study of technical replicates of blood from a few donors. TCRdb keeps only in-frame clones here, not all; method: immunoSEQ multiplex PCR. The table has about 73,000 clones, roughly 93% seen once. The sequenced material came from T cells isolated from PBMCs. These receptors originate from a human donor in good health.

The CDR3 DNA reads as TGTGCCTCCCTCGGAGGGAGCTCCCAAGAGACCCAGTACTTC. Translated: CASLGGSSQETQYF. The chain recombines TRBV6-6 with TRBJ2-5; D is possibly TRBD2 (6 bases). V was shortened by 11 bases and J by 1 base, with 17 bases between the two germline ends. The germline CDR1 and CDR2 sequences are MNHNY and SVGAGI (reference sequence). The CDR3 consists of 14 residues.

J is TRBJ1-2 and V is TRBV19; 10 bases match TRBD1. The trim removed 4 bases at V and 4 bases at J, leaving 6 bases unmatched. Germline values: CDR1 LNHDA, CDR2 SQIVND (reference sequence). The CDR3 covers 15 residues. The CDR3 DNA reads TGTGCCAGTAGTACATCCGGGACAGGGGTCTATGGCTACACCTTC. Translated, it gives CASSTSGTGVYGYTF.

This chain connects TRBV5-4 to TRBJ1-2; 9 bases map to TRBD1. Germline-derived CDR1 and CDR2 are SGHNT and YYREEE (reference sequence). The junction had 11 bases not matched to a gene; V was cut back by 4 bases and J by 4 bases. CDR3 length equals 16 residues. The CDR3 region is CASSPNAGQGVYGYTF. The CDR3 DNA reads TGTGCCAGCAGCCCAAATGCGGGACAGGGAGTCTATGGCTACACCTTC.

The V and J genes are TRBV6-5 and TRBJ2-7; D not certain. This CDR3 comprises 14 residues. The V gene's germline CDR1 is MNHEY and CDR2 SVGAGI. Trimming took off 5 bases at V and 5 bases at J, with 16 bases between the two ends. This CDR3 reads CASSPYRSADEQYF. As DNA, the CDR3 is TGTGCCAGCAGTCCCTACCGATCTGCTGACGAGCAGTACTTC.